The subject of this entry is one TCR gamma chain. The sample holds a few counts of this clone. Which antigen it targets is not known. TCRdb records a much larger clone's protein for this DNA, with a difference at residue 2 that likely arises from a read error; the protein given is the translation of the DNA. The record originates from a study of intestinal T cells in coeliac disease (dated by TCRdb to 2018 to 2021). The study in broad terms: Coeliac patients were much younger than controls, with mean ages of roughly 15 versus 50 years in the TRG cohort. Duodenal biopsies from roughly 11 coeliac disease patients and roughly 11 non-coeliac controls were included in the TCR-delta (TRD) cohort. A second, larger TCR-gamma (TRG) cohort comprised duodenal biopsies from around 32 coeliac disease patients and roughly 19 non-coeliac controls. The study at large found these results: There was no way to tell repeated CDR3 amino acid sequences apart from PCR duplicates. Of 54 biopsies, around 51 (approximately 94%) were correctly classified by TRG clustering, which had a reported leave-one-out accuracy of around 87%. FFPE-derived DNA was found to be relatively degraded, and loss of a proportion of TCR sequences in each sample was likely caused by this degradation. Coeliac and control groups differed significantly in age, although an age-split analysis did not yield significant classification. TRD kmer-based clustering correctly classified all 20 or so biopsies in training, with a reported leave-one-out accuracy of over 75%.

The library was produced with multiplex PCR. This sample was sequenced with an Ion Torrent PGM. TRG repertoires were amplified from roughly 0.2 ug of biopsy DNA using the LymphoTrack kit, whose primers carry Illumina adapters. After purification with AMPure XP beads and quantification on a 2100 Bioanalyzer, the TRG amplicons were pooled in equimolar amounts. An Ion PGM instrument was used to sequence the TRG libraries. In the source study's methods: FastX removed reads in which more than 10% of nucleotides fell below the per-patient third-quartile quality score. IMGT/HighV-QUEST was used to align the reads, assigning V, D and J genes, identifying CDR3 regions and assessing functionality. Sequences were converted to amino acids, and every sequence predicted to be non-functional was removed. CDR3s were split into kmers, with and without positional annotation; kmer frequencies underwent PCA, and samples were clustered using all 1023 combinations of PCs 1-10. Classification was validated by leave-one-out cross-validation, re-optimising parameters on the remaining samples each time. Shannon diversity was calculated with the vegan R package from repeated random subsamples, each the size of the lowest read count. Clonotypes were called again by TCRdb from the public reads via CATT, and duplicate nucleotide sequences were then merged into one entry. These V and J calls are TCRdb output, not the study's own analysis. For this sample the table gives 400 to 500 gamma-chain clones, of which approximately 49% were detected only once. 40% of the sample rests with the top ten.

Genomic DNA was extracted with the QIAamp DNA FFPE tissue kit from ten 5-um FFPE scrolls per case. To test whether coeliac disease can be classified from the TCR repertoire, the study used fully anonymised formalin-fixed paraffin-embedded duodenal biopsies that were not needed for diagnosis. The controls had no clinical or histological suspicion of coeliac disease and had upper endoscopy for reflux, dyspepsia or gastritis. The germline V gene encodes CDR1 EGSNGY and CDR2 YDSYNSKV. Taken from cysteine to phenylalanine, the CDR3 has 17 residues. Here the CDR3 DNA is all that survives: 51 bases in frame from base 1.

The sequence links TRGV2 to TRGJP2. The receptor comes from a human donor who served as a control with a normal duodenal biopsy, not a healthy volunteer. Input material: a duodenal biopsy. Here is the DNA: TGTACCACCTGGGACGGGCCGCCTACCGTTGGGGATTGGATCAAGACGTTT. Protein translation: CTTWDGPPTVGDWIKTF.